These 30 T cell receptor beta chains originate from one sample sequenced in a study of blood T cell repertoires in COVID-19 (dated by TCRdb to 2020 to 2021). Libraries were constructed by the immunoSEQ multiplex PCR assay. TCRdb's version of the immuneACCESS table is confined to in-frame rearrangements and falls short of the full clone set. An unresolved V gene accounts for under half of the shortfall where checked; the remainder is of unknown origin. Recorded for this sample are about 74,000 clones; just over 85% of them occurred a single time. Approximately 4.4% of the sample is held by the ten biggest clonotypes. Sequencing was carried out using peripheral blood. Source of these receptors: a woman of 80 years or more with acute or convalescent COVID-19.

The rearrangement links TRBV9 to TRBJ1-1; the match to TRBD1 covers 7 bases. The length of the CDR3 is 14 residues. With V trimmed by 3 bases and J by 7 bases, 9 bases remained unmatched. Germline lookup yields CDR1 SGDLS and CDR2 YYNGEE. CDR3 nucleotides: TGTGCCAGCAGCGCCGACCCGAACAGGGGTGAAGCTTTCTTT. It encodes CASSADPNRGEAFF.

The rearrangement joins TRBV5-1 to TRBJ1-2; 9 positions agree with TRBD1. CDR3 length: 15 amino acids. Germline V lookup: CDR1 SGHRS, CDR2 YFSETQ. V shed 1 base, J shed 4 bases, and the junction held 5 bases outside the gene matches. This CDR3 reads CASSLTTGGGYGYTF. As DNA, the CDR3 is TGCGCCAGCAGCTTGACGACAGGGGGTGGCTATGGCTACACCTTC.

The CDR3 is CASKLSPPSTDTQYF. CDR3 bases: TGTGCCAGCAAACTTAGTCCACCCAGCACAGATACGCAGTATTTT. V usage is TRBV2 and J usage is TRBJ2-3; D gene unclear. The CDR3 spans 15 residues. Deletions cut 7 bases from V and 0 bases from J, with 14 bases between. Germline V gives CDR1 SNHLY, CDR2 FYNNEI.

The chain uses TRBV6-5 and TRBJ1-1; maybe TRBD1 (6 bases). V lost 4 bases and J lost 9, with 12 bases in between. The CDR3 is 12 amino acids. Germline V gene sequence: CDR1 MNHEY, CDR2 SVGAGI. The CDR3 loop reads CASSLIQGKAFF. The CDR3 DNA reads TGTGCCAGCAGTTTAATCCAGGGGAAAGCTTTCTTT.

V gene TRBV5-1 combines with J gene TRBJ1-5, with 8 bases aligning to TRBD1. The V segment lost 5 bases and the J segment 4 bases; nucleotides outside the gene matches: 2. The CDR3 extends over 13 amino acids. Germline V gene lookup returns CDR1 SGHRS and CDR2 YFSETQ. The CDR3 nucleotides are TGCGCCAGCAGGACAGGGGAGAATCAGCCCCAGCATTTT. It translates to CASRTGENQPQHF.

This chain joins TRBV18 and TRBJ1-4; TRBD1 agrees at 8 bases. There are 16 residues in the CDR3. Germline V gene sequence: CDR1 KGHSH, CDR2 LQKENI. Trimming took 6 bases from V and 7 from J; bases not matched to a gene: 13. This CDR3 reads CASSKDRDVLGEKLFF. Written as DNA, the CDR3 is TGTGCCAGCTCGAAGGACAGGGATGTCTTAGGTGAAAAACTGTTTTTT.

This chain joins TRBV4-3 and TRBJ2-5; D may be TRBD2 (6 bases). CDR1 LGHNA and CDR2 YSLEER come from the germline V gene. Trimming removed 4 bases from V and 2 bases from J, with 14 bases in between. CDR3 size: 15 residues. This chain's CDR3 is CASSRAGTSQETQYF. CDR3 nucleotides: TGCGCCAGCAGCCGAGCCGGGACTTCTCAAGAGACCCAGTACTTC.

The chain links TRBV18 to TRBJ2-2; tentatively, D is TRBD1 (5 bases). Trimming cost V 6 bases and J 3 bases, with 14 bases left between them. CDR3 length: 15 residues. CDR1 and CDR2 from the germline V gene are KGHSH and LQKENI. CDR3 coding DNA: TGTGCCAGCTCTCCCAGTAGCAGGGACACCGGGGAGCTGTTTTTT. It encodes CASSPSSRDTGELFF.

CDR3 in amino acids: CASSLVAAGLYNEQFF. The CDR3 DNA follows: TGTGCCAGCAGCTTGGTTGCAGCGGGTCTCTACAATGAGCAGTTCTTC. The V call is TRBV5-6, the J call TRBJ2-1; the D gene is possibly TRBD2 (6 bases). This CDR3 is built from 16 residues. The germline CDR1 and CDR2 sequences are SGHDT and YYEEEE. V was pared by 0 bases and J by 3 bases, with 13 bases between.

The CDR3 sequence is CASSASPQETQYF. The CDR3 coding sequence is TGTGCCAGCAGTGCCAGTCCCCAAGAGACCCAGTACTTC. The chain joins TRBV6-4 to TRBJ2-5; D gene uncertain. The V end lost 4 bases, the J end lost 1 base, and 7 bases lay between the germline ends. Germline V gene sequence: CDR1 MRHNA, CDR2 SNTAGT. The CDR3 covers 13 residues.

This clone occurred once. The V gene is TRBV7-2, the J gene TRBJ2-7; maybe TRBD2 (5 bases). The germline V gene has CDR1 SGHTA and CDR2 FQGNSA. V was cut by 4 bases and J by 6 bases, with 25 bases left in between. The CDR3 extends over 17 amino acids. CDR3 nucleotide sequence: TGTGCCAGCAGCTCCGGTCGGGGTCCCCCGATCCCTATCGAGCAGTACTTC. Protein product: CASSSGRGPPIPIEQYF.

The rearrangement joins TRBV29-1 to TRBJ2-1, with D perhaps matching TRBD2 (7 bases). V was pared by 5 bases and J by 6 bases, with 14 bases between. This CDR3 has 13 residues. From germline, CDR1 is SQVTM and CDR2 ANQGSEA. CDR3 bases: TGCAGCGTTCCCGGGGGGCCTTCCAATGAGCAGTTCTTC. Its translation is CSVPGGPSNEQFF.

The chain employs TRBV27 and TRBJ2-1; maybe TRBD1 (7 bases). From germline, CDR1 is MNHEY and CDR2 SMNVEV (reference sequence). Trimming removed 4 bases at V and 6 bases at J, with 25 bases between. The CDR3 loop spans 18 amino acids. For the CDR3, the DNA is TGTGCCAGCAGTTACCTCTTCCCGAGGAGGGGGCTGTTCAATGAGCAGTTCTTC. Protein: CASSYLFPRRGLFNEQFF.

V and J are TRBV9 and TRBJ1-2; 9 bases fit TRBD1. This CDR3 has 14 amino acids. Per germline, CDR1 SGDLS and CDR2 YYNGEE. The trim removed 1 base at V and 7 bases at J, leaving 5 bases unmatched. DNA of the CDR3: TGTGCCAGCAGCGTATCCCAACAGGGGGCTGGCTACACCTTC. As protein: CASSVSQQGAGYTF.

This CDR3 reads CASSVGGGSSEQYF. CDR3 nucleotides: TGTGCCAGCAGCGTAGGTGGAGGGTCCAGCGAGCAGTACTTC. The chain uses TRBV9 and TRBJ2-7; perhaps TRBD2 as D (6 bases). Germline V gene data show CDR1 as SGDLS and CDR2 as YYNGEE. This CDR3 comprises 14 residues. Trimming stripped 0 bases from V and 6 bases from J, with 13 bases between.

The chain is built from TRBV28 and TRBJ1-1; no clear D gene. The V gene lost 1 base and the J gene lost 11 bases, with 17 bases spanning the gap. The CDR3 is 14 residues long. Germline CDR1 is MDHEN and CDR2 is SYDVKM. CDR3 sequence (DNA): TGTGCCAGCAGTTTATTCGCGGTGGAGGCTCGCGCTTTCTTT. Translated: CASSLFAVEARAFF. Full variable domain (remainder filled in from reference TRBV28 and TRBJ1-1): DVKVTQSSRYLVKRTGEKVFLECVQDMDHENMFWYRQDPGLGLRLIYFSYDVKMKEKGDIPEGYSVSREKKERFSLILESASTNQTSMYLCASSLFAVEARAFFGQGTRLTVV.

This clone appeared a few times. V usage is TRBV7-3 and J usage is TRBJ2-3; 8 nucleotides match TRBD1. CDR1 and CDR2 (germline): SGHTA, FQGTGA. CDR3 size: 15 residues. Trimming took 5 bases from V and 2 from J; bases not matched to a gene: 6. The CDR3 DNA is TGTGCCAGCAGCCCAGGGGGCAGGGACACAGATACGCAGTATTTT. Amino acid sequence: CASSPGGRDTDTQYF.

The chain combines TRBV20-1 with TRBJ2-7; D uncertain. V was clipped by 6 bases and J by 3 bases, with 9 bases between them. Germline loops: CDR1 DFQATT, CDR2 SNEGSKA (reference sequence). This CDR3 has 11 amino acids. The CDR3 is CSAWADYEQYF. The CDR3 DNA reads TGCAGTGCCTGGGCTGACTACGAGCAGTACTTC.

The rearrangement links TRBV11-3 to TRBJ1-1; D is undetermined. The germline V and J ends were trimmed by 5 bases and 1 base, with 11 bases remaining between them. This CDR3 contains 14 residues. CDR1 and CDR2 from the germline V gene are SGHNT and YENEEA. The CDR3 DNA reads TGTGCCAGCAGCAAAGGTGGAGGGAACACTGAAGCTTTCTTT. It yields the protein CASSKGGGNTEAFF.

This sequence joins TRBV6-5 and TRBJ1-2; D is ambiguous. In germline, CDR1 is MNHEY, CDR2 SVGAGI. The CDR3 consists of 13 residues. V lost 0 bases to trimming and J lost 8 bases, with 10 bases between them. The CDR3 bases are TGTGCCAGCAGTTACTCGAGCATTCAAGGCTACACCTTC. Its protein is CASSYSSIQGYTF.

Written as DNA, the CDR3 is TGTGCCAGTAGTATAGTGCAGGGGGCCGGAAAAAGCACAGATACGCAGTATTTT. Translated: CASSIVQGAGKSTDTQYF. The chain joins TRBV19 to TRBJ2-3; TRBD1 agrees at 8 bases. Trimming took 1 base from V and 0 from J; bases not matched to a gene: 9. Looked up from germline, CDR1 is LNHDA and CDR2 is SQIVND (reference sequence). There are 18 residues in the CDR3.

The chain employs TRBV19 and TRBJ1-2; 9 bases fit TRBD1. Per the germline V gene, CDR1 is LNHDA and CDR2 is SQIVND (reference sequence). With V trimmed by 4 bases and J by 1 base, 7 bases remained unmatched. This CDR3 is 16 amino acids long. CDR3 DNA sequence: TGTGCCAGTAGTACGTTGGGACAGGGTATTAACTATGGCTACACCTTC. Translation: CASSTLGQGINYGYTF.

The chain links TRBV5-6 to TRBJ1-3; D gene uncertain. V lost 4 bases and J 0 bases, leaving 5 bases between the germline ends. The germline gives CDR1 SGHDT, CDR2 YYEEEE. The CDR3 spans 13 residues. For the CDR3, the DNA is TGTGCCAGCAGCCGTCCCTCTGGAAACACCATATATTTT. Its translation: CASSRPSGNTIYF.

This clone showed up just once. The CDR3 sequence is CASSPMDNNYGYTF. The CDR3, as DNA: TGTGCCAGCTCACCCATGGACAATAACTATGGCTACACCTTC. The chain combines TRBV18 with TRBJ1-2; tentatively, D is TRBD1 (5 bases). Germline V lookup: CDR1 KGHSH, CDR2 LQKENI. This CDR3 contains 14 residues. Trimming removed 3 bases at V and 1 base at J, with 9 bases between.

The genes are TRBV3-1 (or the pseudogene TRBV3-2) and TRBJ2-3; 10 nucleotides line up with TRBD2. Trimming took 2 bases from V and 5 from J; bases not matched to a gene: 13. The CDR3 consists of 18 residues. Per the germline V gene, CDR1 is LGHDT and CDR2 is YNNKEL (reference sequence). The CDR3 protein is CASSQYIQREGHRDTQYF. The CDR3 DNA sequence: TGTGCCAGCAGCCAATATATCCAGCGGGAGGGCCATAGAGATACGCAGTATTTT.

The chain joins TRBV2 to TRBJ1-5; TRBD1 agrees at 8 bases. J lost 5 bases, V lost 4 bases, and 4 bases had no gene match. Germline V CDR1 and CDR2: SNHLY, FYNNEI. The CDR3 is 14 amino acids. The CDR3 here is CASSGQGSYQPQHF. The CDR3 bases are TGTGCCAGCAGTGGACAGGGGTCGTATCAGCCCCAGCATTTT.

The gene calls are TRBV19 and TRBJ1-3; the D gene is possibly TRBD1 (5 bases). In germline, CDR1 is LNHDA, CDR2 SQIVND (reference sequence). The V gene lost 3 bases and the J gene lost 3 bases, with 12 bases spanning the gap. The CDR3 length is 15 residues. This CDR3 reads CASSINRMSGNTIYF. The CDR3 DNA reads as TGTGCCAGTAGTATTAACAGGATGAGTGGAAACACCATATATTTT.

The chain carries TRBV4-2 and TRBJ2-7, with TRBD1 matching over 7 bases. The germline gives CDR1 LGHNA, CDR2 YNFKEQ. The CDR3 spans 14 residues. Trimming removed 1 base from V and 2 bases from J; junction bases left unmatched: 2. The CDR3 bases are TGTGCCAGCAGCCAAGGACAGGGCACCTACGAGCAGTACTTC. It yields the protein CASSQGQGTYEQYF.

The chain recombines TRBV19 with TRBJ2-3, with TRBD1 identical over 7 bases. V lost 5 bases to trimming and J lost 4 bases; unmatched junction nucleotides: 6. The CDR3 consists of 14 residues. Germline CDR1 and CDR2: LNHDA and SQIVND (reference sequence). The DNA of the CDR3 is TGTGCCAGTAGTCTACGGGACAGCTCAGATACGCAGTATTTT. Amino acids: CASSLRDSSDTQYF. The whole variable domain, filled in from reference TRBV19 and TRBJ2-3, reads DGGITQSPKYLFRKEGQNVTLSCEQNLNHDAMYWYRQDPGQGLRLIYYSQIVNDFQKGDIAEGYSVSREKKESFPLTVTSAQKNPTAFYLCASSLRDSSDTQYFGPGTRLTVL.

This chain uses TRBV4-3 with TRBJ1-5; 7 bases are shared with TRBD1. The CDR3 contains 14 residues. With V trimmed by 5 bases and J by 4 bases, 5 bases remained unmatched. Germline V gene lookup returns CDR1 LGHNA and CDR2 YSLEER. In DNA form, the CDR3 reads TGCGCCAGCAGCTACGGGACAGAAAATCAGCCCCAGCATTTT. Translating gives CASSYGTENQPQHF.